This entry lists 24 T cell receptor beta chains sequenced from one sample in a study of post-analysis software for immune sequencing data. The study, taken as a whole, reports: Included in a set of a few TRBV segments more frequent in patients than controls were TRBV5-6, TRBV5-1 and TRBV20-1.

For these TCRs, the target antigens are not known. Included in the TCR beta cDNA libraries were unique molecular identifiers. TCRdb itself ran the PCR reads through MiXCR, one entry per CDR3 protein. The sample carries about 460,000 distinct CDR3 sequences, roughly 45% recorded once. The sequenced material came from blood. The source of these receptors is a girl under 18 with multiple sclerosis.

This clonotype was seen only a few times. V gene TRBV3-1 combines with J gene TRBJ2-7, with 7 bases matching TRBD1. The CDR3 is 14 amino acids. CDR1 and CDR2 (germline): LGHDT, YNNKEL (reference sequence). Germline trimming cut 1 base from V and 7 bases from J; bases unmatched to any gene: 7. As DNA, the CDR3 is TGTGCCAGCAGCCAAGGACAGGGAACTTGGGAGCAGTACTTC. This encodes CASSQGQGTWEQYF.

This clonotype was counted only a few times. The V call is TRBV12-3 or TRBV12-4, the J call TRBJ2-3; 7 bases are a match to TRBD2. There are 15 residues in the CDR3. V dropped 9 bases and J dropped 3; count of bases not matched to a gene: 12. The CDR3 spells CASRDRLAGTDTQYF. CDR3 sequence (DNA): TGTGCCAGTCGCGACCGACTAGCCGGGACAGATACGCAGTATTTT.

The V gene is TRBV7-2, the J gene TRBJ1-3; 10 bases are a match to TRBD1. The CDR3 runs 18 residues. V was clipped by 5 bases and J by 3 bases; unmatched bases: 13. From germline, CDR1 is SGHTA and CDR2 FQGNSA. Here the CDR3 reads CASSLLTGGFSRGNTIYF. For the CDR3, the DNA is TGTGCCAGCAGCCTATTGACAGGGGGCTTTTCTCGTGGAAACACCATATATTTT.

The chain is built from TRBV7-6 and TRBJ2-1; TRBD2 matches 14 bases. This CDR3 spans 22 amino acids. V shed 5 bases and J 5 bases; nucleotides not matched to a gene: 23. CDR1 and CDR2 from the germline V gene are SGHVS and FNYEAQ. CDR3 nucleotides: TGTGCCAGCAGCCTCAGTGTCCTTGGGGGACTAGCGGGAGTTGACATCAACAATGAGCAGTTCTTC. Its protein is CASSLSVLGGLAGVDINNEQFF. The full variable domain, rest sourced from reference TRBV7-6 and TRBJ2-1, is GAGVSQSPRYKVTKRGQDVALRCDPISGHVSLYWYRQALGQGPEFLTYFNYEAQQDKSGLPNDRFSAERPEGSISTLTIQRTEQRDSAMYRCASSLSVLGGLAGVDINNEQFFGPGTRLTVL.

This clonotype was detected only a few times. V is TRBV13 and J is TRBJ2-1, with D maybe TRBD2 (5 bases). The CDR3 consists of 15 residues. Between the trimmed V and J ends, which lost 3 bases and 5 bases, there was a span of 14 bases. Germline V gives CDR1 PRHDT, CDR2 FYEKMQ (reference sequence). The CDR3 region is CASSFIGKGNNEQFF. The CDR3 DNA reads TGTGCCAGCAGCTTTATCGGGAAAGGGAACAATGAGCAGTTCTTC.

This clonotype was observed a few times. This chain links TRBV20-1 with TRBJ2-3; maybe TRBD1 (5 bases). CDR1 and CDR2 (germline): DFQATT, SNEGSKA (reference sequence). The CDR3 runs 15 residues. Trimming took 0 bases from V and 2 from J, leaving 12 bases between them. The DNA for the CDR3 is TGCAGTGCTAGAGACCGGACACACAACACAGATACGCAGTATTTT. Protein sequence: CSARDRTHNTDTQYF.

This clonotype was seen a single time. V and J are TRBV5-1 and TRBJ1-2; possible D gene TRBD1, 5 bases. The germline V gene has CDR1 SGHRS and CDR2 YFSETQ. This CDR3 spans 15 amino acids. Between the trimmed V and J ends, which lost 4 bases and 0 bases, there was a span of 13 bases. The CDR3 is CASSAGLYTNYGYTF. CDR3 sequence (DNA): TGCGCCAGCAGCGCGGGACTCTATACTAACTATGGCTACACCTTC.

The chain carries TRBV5-1 and TRBJ2-2; TRBD1 is a possible D gene (5 bases). Germline CDR1 SGHRS, CDR2 YFSETQ. CDR3 length: 12 amino acids. Trimming took off 2 bases at V and 7 bases at J, with 6 bases between the two ends. In DNA form, the CDR3 reads TGCGCCAGCAGCTTAGACAGCGGGGAGCTGTTTTTT. It codes for CASSLDSGELFF. The whole variable domain, filled in from reference TRBV5-1 and TRBJ2-2, reads KAGVTQTPRYLIKTRGQQVTLSCSPISGHRSVSWYQQTPGQGLQFLFEYFSETQRNKGNFPGRFSGRQFSNSRSEMNVSTLELGDSALYLCASSLDSGELFFGEGSRLTVL.

The V call is TRBV4-1, the J call TRBJ1-1; TRBD1 is a possible D gene (6 bases). Germline CDR1 reads MGHRA; CDR2 reads YSYEKL. The CDR3 length is 14 residues. V gave up 0 bases and J gave up 8 bases, with 13 bases separating them. The DNA for the CDR3 is TGCGCCAGCAGCCAAGATTATACGGACAGCGAAGCTTTCTTT. This encodes CASSQDYTDSEAFF.

The rearrangement links TRBV20-1 to TRBJ2-5, with TRBD2 identical over 7 bases. The ends lost 6 bases at V and 1 base at J; junction bases unmatched: 11. The CDR3 is made up of 15 amino acids. CDR1 DFQATT and CDR2 SNEGSKA come from the germline V gene (reference sequence). CDR3 nucleotides: TGCAGTGCGCCCCGGGACTATACGCGCCAAGAGACCCAGTACTTC. This codes for CSAPRDYTRQETQYF.

This clonotype was detected a few times. This rearrangement joins TRBV7-9 to TRBJ2-5; 7 bases fit TRBD1. The J segment lost 6 bases and the V segment lost 4 bases, leaving 11 bases of the junction unmatched. Germline V gene data show CDR1 as SEHNR and CDR2 as FQNEAQ (reference sequence). CDR3 length equals 15 residues. Here the CDR3 DNA reads TGTGCCAGCAGCTCGAGGACAGGCAGGCTTCAGACCCAGTACTTC. This codes for CASSSRTGRLQTQYF.

This clonotype was observed a handful of times. The chain uses TRBV28 and TRBJ1-2; possible D gene TRBD1, 5 bases. CDR1 MDHEN and CDR2 SYDVKM come from the germline V gene. The ends were cut back, 5 bases at V and 4 bases at J, with 17 bases in the middle. This CDR3 contains 15 residues. The CDR3 region has the DNA TGTGCCAGCAGTACCCCCGAGAGGGACTTCTATGGCTACACCTTC. It translates to CASSTPERDFYGYTF.

The chain recombines TRBV10-3 with TRBJ2-5, with D tentatively TRBD1 or TRBD2 (5 bases each). The length of the CDR3 is 15 residues. Trimming left V 6 bases short and J 2 bases short, with 16 bases between. Per the germline V gene, CDR1 is ENHRY and CDR2 is SYGVKD. The CDR3 protein is CAISEMGTEQETQYF. The CDR3 DNA reads TGTGCCATCAGCGAGATGGGGACGGAACAAGAGACCCAGTACTTC.

The chain uses TRBV20-1 and TRBJ1-2; TRBD1 matches at 8 bases. V lost 3 bases and J lost 4; bases outside the gene matches: 7. The CDR3 runs 14 residues. Looked up from germline, CDR1 is DFQATT and CDR2 is SNEGSKA (reference sequence). CDR3 amino acids: CSASASGTGYGYTF. The CDR3 DNA reads as TGCAGTGCTAGTGCCTCCGGGACAGGCTATGGCTACACCTTC.

The gene calls are TRBV7-9 and TRBJ2-7; possible D gene TRBD1, 5 bases. Germline loops: CDR1 SEHNR, CDR2 FQNEAQ (reference sequence). V was pared by 3 bases and J by 3 bases, with 18 bases between. This CDR3 contains 16 residues. The DNA for the CDR3 is TGTGCCAGCAGCTTCGAACTGGGGCAGAACTACTACGAGCAGTACTTC. It yields the protein CASSFELGQNYYEQYF.

The chain links TRBV7-2 to TRBJ1-2, with D tentatively TRBD1 (6 bases). The CDR3 contains 13 residues. From germline, CDR1 is SGHTA and CDR2 FQGNSA. V shed 1 base and J shed 8 bases, with 11 bases lying between them. The CDR3, as DNA: TGTGCCAGCAGCTTAGACCCAGGGGAGGGCTACACCTTC. Protein: CASSLDPGEGYTF.

The chain has TRBV20-1 and TRBJ1-5; a weak D match, TRBD1 (5 bases). Trimming shortened V by 0 bases and J by 7 bases, and 22 bases separated the two germline ends. CDR1 is DFQATT, CDR2 SNEGSKA, per germline (reference sequence). CDR3 size: 17 residues. The CDR3 is CSAREIEDGGIPQPQHF. The CDR3 DNA reads TGCAGTGCTAGAGAAATCGAGGACGGGGGAATTCCACAGCCCCAGCATTTT.

This clonotype showed up just a few times. The genes are TRBV20-1 and TRBJ2-3, with 7 bases that match TRBD2. The CDR3 has 15 amino acids. The V segment lost 0 bases and the J segment 4 bases; nucleotides outside the gene matches: 7. The germline gives CDR1 DFQATT, CDR2 SNEGSKA (reference sequence). DNA for the CDR3: TGCAGTGCTAGAGATGGGCGGGAGTTGGCAGATACGCAGTATTTT. This codes for CSARDGRELADTQYF.

This clonotype was seen only a few times. The chain recombines TRBV12-3 or TRBV12-4 with TRBJ1-2; 8 bases map to TRBD1. The ends lost 3 bases at V and 4 bases at J; junction bases unmatched: 1. There are 13 residues in the CDR3. The CDR3: CASSFDRGYGYTF. Written as DNA, the CDR3 is TGTGCCAGCAGTTTCGACAGGGGCTATGGCTACACCTTC.

The chain combines TRBV12-3 or TRBV12-4 with TRBJ1-1, with unresolved D. The V and J ends lost 2 bases and 4 bases respectively, with 8 bases between them. The CDR3 runs 13 residues. DNA of the CDR3: TGTGCCAGCAGTTTACGGTTTGGCACTGAAGCTTTCTTT. Translation gives CASSLRFGTEAFF.

This clonotype is a singleton in its sample. The chain carries TRBV15 and TRBJ2-1; D is unclear. The V and J ends lost 0 bases and 8 bases respectively, with 14 bases between them. The CDR3 covers 15 residues. Germline V gene sequence: CDR1 LNHNV, CDR2 YYDKDF (reference sequence). Here the CDR3 reads CATSRDTVSRYEQFF. The CDR3 nucleotides read TGTGCCACCAGCAGAGACACCGTATCTAGGTATGAGCAGTTCTTC.

The chain is built from TRBV28 and TRBJ1-2, with a tentative D call TRBD1 (5 bases). This CDR3 has 20 amino acids. V lost 1 base to trimming and J lost 0 bases, with 24 bases between them. Germline CDR1 MDHEN, CDR2 SYDVKM. CDR3 in DNA: TGTGCCAGCAGTTTATTTTTGGGTCGGACAAACGCCAACTCTAACTATGGCTACACCTTC. Translation: CASSLFLGRTNANSNYGYTF.

The genes are TRBV27 and TRBJ2-1; 7 bases align to TRBD2. CDR3 size: 18 residues. Trimming removed 5 bases from V and 12 bases from J; junction bases left unmatched: 25. Per the germline V gene, CDR1 is MNHEY and CDR2 is SMNVEV (reference sequence). Written as DNA, the CDR3 is TGTGCCAGCAGTCCGCCTTTAGGGTGGCGGGAGCCGGAACGGGTGCAGTTCTTC. It yields the protein CASSPPLGWREPERVQFF.

This sequence joins TRBV5-5 and TRBJ2-3; no clear D gene. Germline assignment: CDR1 SGHKS and CDR2 YYEKEE (reference sequence). The CDR3 has 15 amino acids. V was pared by 4 bases and J by 0 bases, with 12 bases between. The CDR3 sequence: CASSPDGASTDTQYF. The CDR3 nucleotides read TGTGCCAGCAGCCCGGACGGAGCTAGCACAGATACGCAGTATTTT.